This entry lists 2 T cell receptor beta chains sequenced from one sample in a study of T cells in Graves' hyperthyroidism and ophthalmopathy. Authors of the study amplified TCR beta CDR3 regions from RNA transcripts. First-round RT-PCR targeting the TCR CDR3 was performed with the HTBI primer set. TCRdb processed the multiplex PCR reads anew with MiXCR; each CDR3 protein has one entry. In the table there are about 400,000 distinct CDR3 sequences, 14% to 15% of which are singletons. Source material: blood. The receptors shown here come from a man younger than 30 with Graves' ophthalmopathy.

This sequence joins TRBV20-1 and TRBJ2-5, with TRBD2 matching 10 bases. This CDR3 is 13 amino acids long. Trimming removed 5 bases from V and 4 bases from J; junction bases left unmatched: 4. Germline lookup yields CDR1 DFQATT and CDR2 SNEGSKA (reference sequence). The CDR3 loop is CSAPSGSPETQYF. The CDR3 bases are TGCAGTGCTCCTAGCGGGAGCCCAGAGACCCAGTACTTC.

This clonotype is judged medium-sized. V and J are TRBV3-1 and TRBJ1-1, with D hard to call. The CDR3 is made up of 12 amino acids. Trimming pared 5 bases from V and 5 bases from J, leaving 9 bases between. CDR1 LGHDT and CDR2 YNNKEL come from the germline V gene (reference sequence). The CDR3 coding sequence is TGTGCCAGCAGCTTGCCAGGAACTGAAGCTTTCTTT. Translated, it gives CASSLPGTEAFF. The full variable domain, with the rest looked up from reference TRBV3-1 and TRBJ1-1, is DTAVSQTPKYLVTQMGNDKSIKCEQNLGHDTMYWYKQDSKKFLKIMFSYNNKELIINETVPNRFSPKSPDKAHLNLHINSLELGDSAVYFCASSLPGTEAFFGQGTRLTVV.